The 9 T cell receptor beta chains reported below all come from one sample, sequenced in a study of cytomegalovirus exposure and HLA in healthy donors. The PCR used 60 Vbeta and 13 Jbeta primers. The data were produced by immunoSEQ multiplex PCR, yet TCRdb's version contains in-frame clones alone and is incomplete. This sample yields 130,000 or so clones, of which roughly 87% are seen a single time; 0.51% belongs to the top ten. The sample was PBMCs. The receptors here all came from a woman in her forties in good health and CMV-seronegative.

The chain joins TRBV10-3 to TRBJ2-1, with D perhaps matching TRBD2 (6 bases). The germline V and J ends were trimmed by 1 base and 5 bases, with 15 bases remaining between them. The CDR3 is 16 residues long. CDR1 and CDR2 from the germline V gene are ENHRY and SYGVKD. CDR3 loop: CAISEFIAENNNEQFF. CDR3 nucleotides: TGTGCCATCAGTGAGTTCATAGCGGAGAATAACAATGAGCAGTTCTTC.

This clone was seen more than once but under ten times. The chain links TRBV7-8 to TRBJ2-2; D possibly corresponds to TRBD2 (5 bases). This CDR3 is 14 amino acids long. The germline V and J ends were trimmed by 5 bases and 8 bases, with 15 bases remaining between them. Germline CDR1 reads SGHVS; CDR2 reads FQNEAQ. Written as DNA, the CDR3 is TGTGCCAGCAGCCTGTCGCGGGTACAAGGGGAGCTGTTTTTT. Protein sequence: CASSLSRVQGELFF. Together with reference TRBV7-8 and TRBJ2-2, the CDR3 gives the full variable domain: GAGVSQSPRYKVAKRGQDVALRCDPISGHVSLFWYQQALGQGPEFLTYFQNEAQLDKSGLPSDRFFAERPEGSVSTLKIQRTQQEDSAVYLCASSLSRVQGELFFGEGSRLTVL.

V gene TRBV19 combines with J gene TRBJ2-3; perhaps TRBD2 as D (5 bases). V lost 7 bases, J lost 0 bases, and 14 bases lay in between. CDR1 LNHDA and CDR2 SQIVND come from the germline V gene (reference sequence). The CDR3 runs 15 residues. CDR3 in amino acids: CASITAGSSTDTQYF. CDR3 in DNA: TGTGCCAGTATTACGGCGGGCTCTAGCACAGATACGCAGTATTTT.

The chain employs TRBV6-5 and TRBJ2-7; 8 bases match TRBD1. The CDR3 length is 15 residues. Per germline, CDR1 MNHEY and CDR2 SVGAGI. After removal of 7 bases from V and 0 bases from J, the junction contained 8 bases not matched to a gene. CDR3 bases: TGTGCCAGCAACCCGGGCCAGGGGGCCTCCTACGAGCAGTACTTC. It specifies CASNPGQGASYEQYF.

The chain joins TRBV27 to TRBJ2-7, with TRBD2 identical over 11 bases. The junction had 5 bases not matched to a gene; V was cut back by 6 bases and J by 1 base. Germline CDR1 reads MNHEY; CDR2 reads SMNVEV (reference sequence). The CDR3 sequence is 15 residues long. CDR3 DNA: TGTGCCAGCAGGCCGGGACTAGCGGTTTCCTACGAGCAGTACTTC. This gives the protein CASRPGLAVSYEQYF.

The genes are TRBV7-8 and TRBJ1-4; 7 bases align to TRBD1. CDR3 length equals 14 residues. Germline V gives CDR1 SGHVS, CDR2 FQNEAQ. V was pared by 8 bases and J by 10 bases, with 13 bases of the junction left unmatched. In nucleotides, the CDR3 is TGTGCCAGCTCGGCAGGGGGTTTGGATGGAAAACTGTTTTTT. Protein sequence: CASSAGGLDGKLFF.

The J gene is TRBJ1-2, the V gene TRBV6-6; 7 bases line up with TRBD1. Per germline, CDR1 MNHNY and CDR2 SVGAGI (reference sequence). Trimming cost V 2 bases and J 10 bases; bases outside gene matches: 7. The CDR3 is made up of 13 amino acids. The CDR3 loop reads CASSYIGGGIYTF. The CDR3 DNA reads TGTGCCAGCAGTTACATAGGGGGCGGAATCTACACCTTC.

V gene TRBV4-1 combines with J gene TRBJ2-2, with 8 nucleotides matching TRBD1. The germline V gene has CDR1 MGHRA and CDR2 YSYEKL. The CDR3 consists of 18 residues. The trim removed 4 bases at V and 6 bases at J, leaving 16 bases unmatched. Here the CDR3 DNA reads TGCGCCAGCAGCCGAGAAGGACAGGGAGGTTATCAACCCGGGGAGCTGTTTTTT. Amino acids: CASSREGQGGYQPGELFF.

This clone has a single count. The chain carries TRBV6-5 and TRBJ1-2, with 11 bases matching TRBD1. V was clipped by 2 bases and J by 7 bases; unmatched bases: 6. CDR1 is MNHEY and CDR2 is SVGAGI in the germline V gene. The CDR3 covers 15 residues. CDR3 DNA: TGTGCCAGCAGTTACCGCACCGGGACAGGGGGTGGCTACACCTTC. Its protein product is CASSYRTGTGGGYTF.